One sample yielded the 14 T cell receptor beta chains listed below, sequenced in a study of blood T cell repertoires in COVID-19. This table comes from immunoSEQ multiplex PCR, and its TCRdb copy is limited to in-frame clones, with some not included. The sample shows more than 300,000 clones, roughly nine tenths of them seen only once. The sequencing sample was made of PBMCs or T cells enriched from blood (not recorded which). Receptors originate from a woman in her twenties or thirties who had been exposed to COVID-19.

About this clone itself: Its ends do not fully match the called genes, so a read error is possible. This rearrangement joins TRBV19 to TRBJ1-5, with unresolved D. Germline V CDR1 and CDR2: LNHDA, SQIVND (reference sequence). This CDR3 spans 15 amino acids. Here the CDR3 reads CASSIDLGRRGFFSF. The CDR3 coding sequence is TGTGCCAGTAGTATAGACCTCGGACGGCGAGGGTTTTTTTCATTT.

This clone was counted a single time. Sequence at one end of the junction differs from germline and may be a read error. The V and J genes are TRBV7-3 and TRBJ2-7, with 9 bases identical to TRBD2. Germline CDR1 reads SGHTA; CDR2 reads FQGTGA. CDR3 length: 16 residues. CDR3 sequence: CASSVTPSSGDHEQYF. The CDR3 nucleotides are TGTGCCAGCAGCGTAACCCCGTCTAGCGGGGACCACGAGCAGTACTTC.

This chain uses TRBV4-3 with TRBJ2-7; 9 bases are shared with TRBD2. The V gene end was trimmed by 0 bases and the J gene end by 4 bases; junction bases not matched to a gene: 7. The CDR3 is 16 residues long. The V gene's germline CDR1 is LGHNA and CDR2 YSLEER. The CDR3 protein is CASSQDDAGGPYEQYF. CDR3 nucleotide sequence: TGCGCCAGCAGCCAAGATGACGCGGGGGGGCCGTACGAGCAGTACTTC.

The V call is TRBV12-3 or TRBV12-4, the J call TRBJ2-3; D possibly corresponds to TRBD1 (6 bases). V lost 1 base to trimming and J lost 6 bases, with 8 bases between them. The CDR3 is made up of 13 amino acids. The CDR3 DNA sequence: TGTGCCAGCAGTTTAGGGGGGCTGGATACGCAGTATTTT. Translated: CASSLGGLDTQYF.

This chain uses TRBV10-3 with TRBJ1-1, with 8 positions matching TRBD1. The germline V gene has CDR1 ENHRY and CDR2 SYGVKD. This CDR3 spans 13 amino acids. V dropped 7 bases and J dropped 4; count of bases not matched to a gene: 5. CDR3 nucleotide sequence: TGTGCCATCAAGGACAGGGTGGGCACTGAAGCTTTCTTT. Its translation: CAIKDRVGTEAFF.

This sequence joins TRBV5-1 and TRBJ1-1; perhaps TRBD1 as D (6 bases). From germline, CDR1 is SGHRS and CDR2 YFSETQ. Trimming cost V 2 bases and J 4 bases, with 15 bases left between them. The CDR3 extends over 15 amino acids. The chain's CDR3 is CASSLDRKQGTEAFF. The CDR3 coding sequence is TGCGCCAGCAGCTTAGACAGGAAACAAGGCACTGAAGCTTTCTTT.

The CDR3 DNA sequence: TGTGCCACCAGCCCGACGAGGCTAAACACTGAAGCTTTCTTT. Amino acid sequence: CATSPTRLNTEAFF. The rearrangement uses TRBV15 and TRBJ1-1; no firm D call. The CDR3 sequence is 14 residues long. Trimming took 5 bases from V and 2 from J, leaving 12 bases between them. Germline-derived CDR1 and CDR2 are LNHNV and YYDKDF (reference sequence).

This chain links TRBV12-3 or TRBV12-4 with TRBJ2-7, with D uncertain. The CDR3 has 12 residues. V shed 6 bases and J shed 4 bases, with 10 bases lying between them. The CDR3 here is CASSPGGYEQYF. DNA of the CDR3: TGTGCCAGCAGCCCCGGCGGTTACGAGCAGTACTTC.

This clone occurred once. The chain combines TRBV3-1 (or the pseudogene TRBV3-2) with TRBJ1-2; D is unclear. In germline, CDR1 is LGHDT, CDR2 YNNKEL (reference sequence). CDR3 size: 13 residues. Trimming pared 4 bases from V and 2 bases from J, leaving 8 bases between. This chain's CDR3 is CASSLQRNYGYTF. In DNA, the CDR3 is TGTGCCAGCAGCCTACAGCGGAACTATGGCTACACCTTC.

DNA for the CDR3: TGTGCCAGCAGTGAAATCCAGGGTCAGACCGGGGAGCTGTTTTTT. Translation gives CASSEIQGQTGELFF. The gene calls are TRBV6-1 and TRBJ2-2; tentative D call: TRBD1 (5 bases). V shed 2 bases and J shed 5 bases, with 12 bases lying between them. CDR1 and CDR2 (germline): MNHNS, SASEGT. The CDR3 covers 15 residues.

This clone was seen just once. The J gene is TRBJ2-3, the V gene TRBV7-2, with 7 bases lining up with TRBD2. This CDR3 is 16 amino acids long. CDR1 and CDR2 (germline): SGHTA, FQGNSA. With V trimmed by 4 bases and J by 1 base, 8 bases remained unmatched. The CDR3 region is CASSSQVLAGTDTQYF. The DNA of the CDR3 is TGTGCCAGCAGCTCCCAGGTGCTAGCGGGCACAGATACGCAGTATTTT.

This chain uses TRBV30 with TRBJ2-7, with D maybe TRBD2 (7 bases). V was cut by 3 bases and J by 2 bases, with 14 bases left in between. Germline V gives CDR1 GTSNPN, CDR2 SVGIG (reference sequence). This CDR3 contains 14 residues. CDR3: CAWRRVGGPYEQYF. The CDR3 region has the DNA TGTGCCTGGAGAAGGGTGGGGGGGCCCTACGAGCAGTACTTC.

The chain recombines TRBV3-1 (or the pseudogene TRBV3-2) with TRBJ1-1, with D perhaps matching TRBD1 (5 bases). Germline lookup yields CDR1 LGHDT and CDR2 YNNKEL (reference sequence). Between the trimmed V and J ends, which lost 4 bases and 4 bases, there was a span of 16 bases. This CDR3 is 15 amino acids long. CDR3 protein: CASSRTGRVATEAFF. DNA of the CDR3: TGTGCCAGCAGCCGAACGGGCAGGGTAGCCACTGAAGCTTTCTTT.

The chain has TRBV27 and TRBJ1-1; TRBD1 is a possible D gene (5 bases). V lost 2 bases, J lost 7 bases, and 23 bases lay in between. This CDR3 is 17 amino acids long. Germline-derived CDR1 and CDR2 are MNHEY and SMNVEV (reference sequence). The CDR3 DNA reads TGTGCCAGCAGTTTAACCAGGGCACCCCTGCGTAGGGGTGAAGCTTTCTTT. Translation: CASSLTRAPLRRGEAFF.